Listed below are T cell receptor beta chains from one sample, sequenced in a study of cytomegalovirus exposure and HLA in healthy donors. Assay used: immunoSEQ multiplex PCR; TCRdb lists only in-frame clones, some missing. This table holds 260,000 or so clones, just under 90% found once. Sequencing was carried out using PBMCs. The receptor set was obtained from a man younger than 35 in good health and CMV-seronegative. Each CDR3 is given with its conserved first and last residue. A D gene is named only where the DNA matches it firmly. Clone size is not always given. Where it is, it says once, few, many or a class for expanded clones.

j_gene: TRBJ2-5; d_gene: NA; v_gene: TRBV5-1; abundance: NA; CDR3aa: CASSYGMQETQYF; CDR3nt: TGCGCCAGCAGCTACGGGATGCAAGAGACCCAGTACTTC
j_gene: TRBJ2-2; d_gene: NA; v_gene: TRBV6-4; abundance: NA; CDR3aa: CASSDRDTGELFF; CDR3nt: TGTGCCAGCAGTGACCGGGACACCGGGGAGCTGTTTTTT
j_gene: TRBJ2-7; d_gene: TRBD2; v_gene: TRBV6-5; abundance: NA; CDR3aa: CASSKTSGGAYEQYF; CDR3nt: TGTGCCAGCAGTAAGACTAGCGGGGGGGCCTACGAGCAGTACTTC
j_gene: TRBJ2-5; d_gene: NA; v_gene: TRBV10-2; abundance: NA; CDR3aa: CASSESDQETQYF; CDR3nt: TGCGCCAGCAGTGAGTCCGACCAAGAGACCCAGTACTTC
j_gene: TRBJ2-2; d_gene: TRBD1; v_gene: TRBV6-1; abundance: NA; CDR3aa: CASSEYRTGGRLFTGELFF; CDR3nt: TGTGCCAGCAGTGAATATAGGACAGGGGGTCGTCTTTTTACCGGGGAGCTGTTTTTT
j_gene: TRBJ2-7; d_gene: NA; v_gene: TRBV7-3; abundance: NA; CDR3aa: CASSLAANREQYF; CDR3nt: TGTGCCAGCAGCTTAGCTGCAAACAGGGAGCAGTACTTC
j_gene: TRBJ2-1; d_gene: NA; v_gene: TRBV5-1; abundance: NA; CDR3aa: CASSLGAEPSLYNEQFF; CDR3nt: TGCGCCAGCAGCTTGGGAGCGGAGCCTTCACTATACAATGAGCAGTTCTTC
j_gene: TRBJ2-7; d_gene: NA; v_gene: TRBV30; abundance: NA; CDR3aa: CAWSVAVRSYEQYF; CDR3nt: TGTGCCTGGAGTGTGGCGGTTAGATCCTACGAGCAGTACTTC
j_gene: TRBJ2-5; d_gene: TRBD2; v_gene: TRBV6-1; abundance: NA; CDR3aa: CASSEAGLAGGSQYF; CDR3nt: TGTGCCAGCAGTGAAGCGGGACTAGCGGGAGGATCCCAGTACTTC
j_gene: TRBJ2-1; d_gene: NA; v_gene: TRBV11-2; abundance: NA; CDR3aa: CASSSRATRRNNEQFF; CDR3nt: TGTGCCAGCAGCTCCCGAGCGACTAGGCGTAACAATGAGCAGTTCTTC
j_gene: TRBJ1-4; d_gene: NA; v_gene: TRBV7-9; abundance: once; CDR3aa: CASSSKTATNEKLFF; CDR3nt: TGTGCCAGCAGCTCTAAGACAGCTACTAATGAAAAACTGTTTTTT
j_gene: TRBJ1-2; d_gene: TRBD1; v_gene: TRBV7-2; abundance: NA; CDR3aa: CASSLVGQGDGYTF; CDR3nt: TGTGCCAGCAGCTTAGTAGGACAGGGAGACGGCTACACCTTC
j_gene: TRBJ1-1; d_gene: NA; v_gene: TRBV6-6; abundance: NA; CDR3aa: CASFSPPTEAFF; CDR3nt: TGTGCCAGCTTCTCCCCCCCGACTGAAGCTTTCTTT
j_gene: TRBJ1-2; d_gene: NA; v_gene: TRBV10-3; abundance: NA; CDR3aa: CAIGADGRYGYTF; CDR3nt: TGTGCCATCGGGGCGGACGGACGCTATGGCTACACCTTC
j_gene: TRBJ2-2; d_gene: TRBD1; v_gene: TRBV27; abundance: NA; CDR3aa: CASSRGSGQGILGTGELFF; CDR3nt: TGTGCCAGCAGTCGGGGCTCGGGACAGGGTATTTTGGGCACCGGGGAGCTGTTTTTT
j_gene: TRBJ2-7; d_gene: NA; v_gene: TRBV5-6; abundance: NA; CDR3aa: CASSLNRGTYEQYF; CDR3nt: TGTGCCAGCAGCCTGAATCGGGGGACCTACGAGCAGTACTTC
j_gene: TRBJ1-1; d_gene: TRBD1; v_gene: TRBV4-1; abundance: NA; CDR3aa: CASSQATGMGNTEAFF; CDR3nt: TGCGCCAGCAGCCAAGCGACAGGGATGGGGAACACTGAAGCTTTCTTT
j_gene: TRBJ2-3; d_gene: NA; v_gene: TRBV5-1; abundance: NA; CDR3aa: CASSPLAKNTDTQYF; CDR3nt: TGCGCCAGCAGCCCTCTAGCGAAAAACACAGATACGCAGTATTTT
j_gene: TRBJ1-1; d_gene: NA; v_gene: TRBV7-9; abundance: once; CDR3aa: CASMTRGARWNTEAFF; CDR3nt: TGTGCCAGCATGACCCGGGGGGCGAGGTGGAACACTGAAGCTTTCTTT
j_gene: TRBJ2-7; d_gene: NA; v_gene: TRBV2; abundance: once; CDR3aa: CASSAIRTEISYEQYF; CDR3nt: TGTGCCAGCAGTGCCATCCGGACAGAGATTTCCTACGAGCAGTACTTC
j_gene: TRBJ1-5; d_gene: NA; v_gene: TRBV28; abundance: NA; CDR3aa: CASSSSEYLGSFDQPQHF; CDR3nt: TGTGCCAGCAGTTCTTCTGAATATCTGGGCAGTTTCGACCAGCCCCAGCATTTT
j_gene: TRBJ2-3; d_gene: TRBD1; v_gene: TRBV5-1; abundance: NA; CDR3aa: CASSPGTGLDTQYF; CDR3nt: TGCGCCAGCAGCCCGGGGACAGGGTTAGATACGCAGTATTTT
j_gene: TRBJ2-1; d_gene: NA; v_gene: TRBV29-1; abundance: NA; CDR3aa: CSVDPSHPGGFWNEQFF; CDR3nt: TGCAGCGTTGATCCATCTCATCCGGGGGGCTTCTGGAATGAGCAGTTCTTC
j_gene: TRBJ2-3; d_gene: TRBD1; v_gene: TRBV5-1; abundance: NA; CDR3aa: CASSPGTGITDTQYF; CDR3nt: TGCGCCAGCAGCCCCGGGACAGGGATCACAGATACGCAGTATTTT
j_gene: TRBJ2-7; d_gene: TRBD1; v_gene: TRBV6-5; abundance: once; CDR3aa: CASLGTGLREQYF; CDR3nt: TGTGCCAGCCTTGGGACAGGTTTGCGGGAGCAGTACTTC
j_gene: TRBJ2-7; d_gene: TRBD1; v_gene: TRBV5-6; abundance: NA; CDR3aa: CASSPIRQGIISYEQYF; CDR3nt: TGTGCCAGCAGTCCCATTAGACAGGGGATAATCTCCTACGAGCAGTACTTC
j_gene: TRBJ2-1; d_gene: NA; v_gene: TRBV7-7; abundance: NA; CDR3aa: CASSLGLRNEQFF; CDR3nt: TGTGCTAGCAGCTTGGGACTCCGCAATGAGCAGTTCTTC
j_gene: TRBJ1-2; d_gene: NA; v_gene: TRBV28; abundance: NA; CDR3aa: CASSPYRSVNYGYTF; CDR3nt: TGTGCCAGCAGTCCCTACCGGTCGGTAAACTATGGCTACACCTTC
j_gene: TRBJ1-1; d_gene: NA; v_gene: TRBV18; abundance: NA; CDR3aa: CASSPPMGAHEAFF; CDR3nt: TGTGCCAGCTCACCACCAATGGGCGCTCACGAGGCTTTCTTT
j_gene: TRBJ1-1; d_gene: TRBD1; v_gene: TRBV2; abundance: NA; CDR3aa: CASITDRGGTEAFF; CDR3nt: TGTGCCAGCATTACGGACAGGGGGGGCACTGAAGCTTTCTTT
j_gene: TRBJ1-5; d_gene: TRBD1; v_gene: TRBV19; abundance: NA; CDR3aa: CASNRGKGDQPQHF; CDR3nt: TGTGCCAGTAACAGGGGAAAGGGGGATCAGCCCCAGCATTTT
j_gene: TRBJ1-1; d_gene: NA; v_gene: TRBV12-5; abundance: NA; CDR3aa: CASGQGTEAFF; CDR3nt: TGTGCTAGTGGTCAGGGTACTGAAGCTTTCTTT
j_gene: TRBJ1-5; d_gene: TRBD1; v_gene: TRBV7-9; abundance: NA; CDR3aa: CASSLTGGNQPQHF; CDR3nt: TGTGCCAGCAGCCTCACAGGGGGCAATCAGCCCCAGCATTTT
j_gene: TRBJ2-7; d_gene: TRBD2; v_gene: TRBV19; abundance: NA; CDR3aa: CASSIGGVPYEQYF; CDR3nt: TGTGCCAGTAGTATTGGGGGGGTCCCCTACGAGCAGTACTTC
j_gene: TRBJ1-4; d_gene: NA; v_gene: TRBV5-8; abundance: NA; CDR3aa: CASSLGGLGNEKLFF; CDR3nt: TGTGCCAGCAGCTTGGGGGGACTCGGGAATGAAAAACTGTTTTTT
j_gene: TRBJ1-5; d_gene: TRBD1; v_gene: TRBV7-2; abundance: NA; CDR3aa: CASSFDRDRNQPQHF; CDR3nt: TGTGCCAGCAGCTTCGACCGGGACAGAAATCAGCCCCAGCATTTT
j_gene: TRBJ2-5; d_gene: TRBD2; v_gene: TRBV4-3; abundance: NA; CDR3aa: CASSQGRTSGDKLQETQYF; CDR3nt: TGCGCCAGCAGCCAAGGTCGGACTAGCGGGGACAAACTTCAAGAGACCCAGTACTTC
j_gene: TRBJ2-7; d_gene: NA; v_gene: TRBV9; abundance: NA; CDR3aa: CASSSAARGQGEQYF; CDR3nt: TGTGCCAGCAGCAGCGCGGCCAGGGGTCAGGGGGAGCAGTACTTC
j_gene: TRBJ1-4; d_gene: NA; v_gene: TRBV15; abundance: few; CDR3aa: CATSAGTGRTNEKLFF; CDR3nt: TGTGCCACCAGCGCCGGGACCGGGAGGACTAATGAAAAACTGTTTTTT
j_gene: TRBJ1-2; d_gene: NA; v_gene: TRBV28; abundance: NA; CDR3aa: CASSLIQGWYGYTF; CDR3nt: TGTGCCAGCAGTTTAATTCAGGGGTGGTATGGCTACACCTTC
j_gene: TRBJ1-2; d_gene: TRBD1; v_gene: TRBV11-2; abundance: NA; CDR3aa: CASTGTGGYGYTF; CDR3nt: TGTGCCAGCACCGGGACAGGGGGTTATGGCTACACCTTC
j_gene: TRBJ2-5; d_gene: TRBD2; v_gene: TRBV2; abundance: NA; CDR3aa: CASSDTTTSGRARETQYF; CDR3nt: TGTGCCAGCAGTGACACTACGACTAGCGGGAGGGCCAGGGAGACCCAGTACTTC
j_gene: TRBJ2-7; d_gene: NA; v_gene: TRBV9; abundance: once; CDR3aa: CASSVEGRVRSYEQYF; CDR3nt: TGTGCCAGCAGCGTAGAGGGCAGGGTACGTTCCTACGAGCAGTACTTC
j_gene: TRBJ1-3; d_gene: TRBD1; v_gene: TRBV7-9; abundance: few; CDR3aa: CASSLPGTGGNTIYF; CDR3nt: TGTGCCAGCAGCTTACCTGGGACAGGTGGAAACACCATATATTTT
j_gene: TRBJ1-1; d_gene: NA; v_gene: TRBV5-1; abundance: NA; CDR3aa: CASSLEGNTEAFF; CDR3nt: TGCGCCAGCAGCTTAGAGGGGAACACTGAAGCTTTCTTT
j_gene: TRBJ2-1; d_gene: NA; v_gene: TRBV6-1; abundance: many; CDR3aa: CASSATLEGNEQFF; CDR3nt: TGTGCCAGCAGTGCCACCCTGGAGGGAAATGAGCAGTTCTTC
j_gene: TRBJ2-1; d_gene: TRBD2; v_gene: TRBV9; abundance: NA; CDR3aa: CASSTGLAGSNEQFF; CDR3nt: TGTGCCAGCAGCACTGGACTAGCGGGGAGCAATGAGCAGTTCTTC
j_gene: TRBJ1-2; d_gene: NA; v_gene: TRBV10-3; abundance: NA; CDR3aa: CAITGDYGYTF; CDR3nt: TGTGCCATCACCGGAGACTATGGCTACACCTTC
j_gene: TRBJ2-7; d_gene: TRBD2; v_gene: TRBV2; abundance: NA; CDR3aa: CASSVSGLAHEQYF; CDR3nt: TGTGCCAGCAGTGTATCAGGACTAGCCCACGAGCAGTACTTC
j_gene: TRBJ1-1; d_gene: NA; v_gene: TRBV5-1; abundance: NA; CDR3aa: CASSYRVNTEAFF; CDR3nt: TGCGCCAGCAGCTACAGGGTGAACACTGAAGCTTTCTTT
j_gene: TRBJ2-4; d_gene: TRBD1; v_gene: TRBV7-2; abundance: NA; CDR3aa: CASSLGTGNIQYF; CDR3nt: TGTGCCAGCAGCTTAGGGACAGGAAACATTCAGTACTTC
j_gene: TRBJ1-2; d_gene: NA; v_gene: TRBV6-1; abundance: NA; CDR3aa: CASTPSYGYTF; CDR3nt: TGTGCCAGCACCCCCAGTTATGGCTACACCTTC
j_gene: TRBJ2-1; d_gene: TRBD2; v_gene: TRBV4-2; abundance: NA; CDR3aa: CASSQDTSGINNEQFF; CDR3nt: TGTGCCAGCAGCCAAGATACCAGCGGGATTAACAATGAGCAGTTCTTC
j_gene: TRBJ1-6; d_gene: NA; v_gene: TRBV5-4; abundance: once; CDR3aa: CASSLARGNSPLHF; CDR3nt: TGTGCCAGCAGCTTGGCCAGGGGTAATTCACCCCTCCACTTT
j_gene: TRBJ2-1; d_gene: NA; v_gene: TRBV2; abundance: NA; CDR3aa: CASRPWTIYNEQFF; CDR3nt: TGTGCCAGCAGGCCTTGGACTATCTACAATGAGCAGTTCTTC
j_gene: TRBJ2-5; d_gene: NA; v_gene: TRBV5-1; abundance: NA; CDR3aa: CASSPEGLLQAETQYF; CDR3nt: TGCGCCAGCAGCCCGGAGGGACTCCTCCAAGCGGAGACCCAGTACTTC